The subject of this entry is one T cell receptor (beta chain). Its specificity is unknown. These data come from a study of radiotherapy plus CTLA-4 blockade in lung cancer. Focal radiation with ipilimumab CTLA-4 blockade was given to patients with chemo-refractory metastatic non-small-cell lung cancer. Sequencing used immunoSEQ multiplex PCR; TCRdb keeps in-frame clones, though not all of them. The sample has roughly 100,000 clones, roughly four fifths seen once; the top ten hold around 25%. Study-wide results and limits: The study found tumor-derived TCR clones expanded in blood after radiotherapy plus ipilimumab. Reportedly, early blood T cell clone dynamics best predicted response, with interferon-beta.

Germline V gene lookup returns CDR1 MNHEY and CDR2 SMNVEV (reference sequence). This CDR3 region has 15 residues. J lost 11 bases, V lost 5 bases, and 10 bases had no gene match. V usage is TRBV27 and J usage is TRBJ2-1, with 12 nucleotides matching TRBD2. The TCR comes from a human donor with non-small cell lung cancer that progressed on radiotherapy plus ipilimumab. The sample here was peripheral blood, taken from a patient treated with radiotherapy plus ipilimumab. CDR3 DNA: TGTGCCAGCAGTATCCCGGGACTAGCGGGTAGCAAGCAGTTCTTC. Translated, it gives CASSIPGLAGSKQFF.